The present T cell receptor beta chain was sequenced within a study of early T cells in non-severe SARS-CoV-2 infection. Germline CDR1 reads SGHRS; CDR2 reads YFSETQ. V was clipped by 7 bases and J by 2 bases, with 16 bases between them. This CDR3 comprises 16 residues. TCRdb processed the 5' RACE reads anew with MiXCR; each CDR3 protein has one entry. The repertoire holds tens of thousands of distinct CDR3 sequences, with over 5% as singletons. This clonotype was observed a handful of times. Sequencing was done on a sample of whole blood. The source of this sequence is an adult who was a healthcare worker with PCR-confirmed SARS-CoV-2 infection or an uninfected control (not recorded which). The chain recombines TRBV5-1 with TRBJ2-6, with a tentative D call TRBD2 (6 bases). CDR3 coding DNA: TGCGCCAGCGCGGGGTCCCCCAAAGCTGGGGCCAACGTCCTGACTTTC. It specifies CASAGSPKAGANVLTF.